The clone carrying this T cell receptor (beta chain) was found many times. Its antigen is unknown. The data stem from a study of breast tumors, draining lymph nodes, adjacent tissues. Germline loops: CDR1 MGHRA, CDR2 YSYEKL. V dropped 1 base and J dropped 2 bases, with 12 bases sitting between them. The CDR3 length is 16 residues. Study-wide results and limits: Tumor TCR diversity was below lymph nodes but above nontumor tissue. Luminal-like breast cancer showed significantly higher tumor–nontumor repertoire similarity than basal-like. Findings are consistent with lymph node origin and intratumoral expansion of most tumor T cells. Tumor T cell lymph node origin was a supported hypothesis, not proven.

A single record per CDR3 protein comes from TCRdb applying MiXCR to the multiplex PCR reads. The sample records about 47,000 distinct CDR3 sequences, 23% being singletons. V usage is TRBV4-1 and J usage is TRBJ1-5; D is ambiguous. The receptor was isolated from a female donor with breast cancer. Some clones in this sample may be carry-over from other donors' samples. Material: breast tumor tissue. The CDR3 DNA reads TGCGCCAGCAGCCAAGCCCCCAGTGTGGGCAATCAGCCCCAGCATTTT. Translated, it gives CASSQAPSVGNQPQHF.